The clone carrying this T cell receptor (beta chain) turned up a few times. These data are taken from a study of T-cell reconstitution after alpha-beta-depleted transplantation in children. The authors prepared the TCRbeta library with unique molecular identifiers. MiXCR, applied by TCRdb to the PCR reads, yields one record per CDR3 protein. The repertoire holds over 200,000 distinct CDR3 sequences, with more than 15% as singletons. This CDR3 region has 12 residues. Per the germline V gene, CDR1 is MNHEY and CDR2 is SVGAGI. V dropped 6 bases and J dropped 10 bases, with 10 bases sitting between them. The sequencing used PBMCs, mostly from graft donor cells, collected 360 days after TCRalphabeta/CD19-depleted stem cell transplant. V gene TRBV6-5 combines with J gene TRBJ1-6, with D hard to call. The clonotype comes from a male patient aged 2-15 years who had a stem cell transplant for acute lymphoblastic leukemia, so the T cells may come from the graft donor. The CDR3 DNA reads TGTGCCAGCAGCGGACTGCACTCACCCCTCCACTTT. Its translation: CASSGLHSPLHF.